These 25 T cell receptor beta chains were sequenced from one sample in a study of identifying expanded T cells in peripheral blood. Clones were sequenced by immunoSEQ multiplex PCR, and TCRdb holds only the in-frame ones, with some missing. Of around 84,000 clones listed, around 90% are singletons. Sequencing was performed on blood. These receptors originate from a person between 18 and 75 years old in good health.

V usage is TRBV19 and J usage is TRBJ2-7; TRBD1 aligns across 8 bases. CDR1 and CDR2 from the germline V gene are LNHDA and SQIVND (reference sequence). The V segment lost 3 bases and the J segment 7 bases; nucleotides outside the gene matches: 8. The CDR3 is 14 amino acids. This CDR3 is CASSIGQGAWEQYF. In nucleotides, the CDR3 is TGTGCCAGTAGTATTGGGCAGGGGGCTTGGGAGCAGTACTTC.

The chain joins TRBV5-6 to TRBJ2-7, with a weak D call TRBD2 (5 bases). The CDR3 is 12 residues long. V gave up 0 bases and J gave up 6 bases, with 7 bases separating them. CDR1 is SGHDT, CDR2 YYEEEE, per germline. DNA of the CDR3: TGTGCCAGCAGCTTGGGTCGGGGCGAGCAGTACTTC. The encoded protein is CASSLGRGEQYF.

The rearrangement joins TRBV5-1 to TRBJ1-5; 10 bases align to TRBD1. The V segment lost 4 bases and the J segment 1 base; nucleotides outside the gene matches: 2. CDR1 is SGHRS, CDR2 YFSETQ, per germline. The CDR3 length is 15 residues. CDR3 DNA sequence: TGCGCCAGCAGCCCGGGACAGGGGAGCAATCAGCCCCAGCATTTT. It yields the protein CASSPGQGSNQPQHF.

The J gene is TRBJ1-1, the V gene TRBV5-4; D not resolved. CDR1 is SGHNT and CDR2 is YYREEE in the germline V gene (reference sequence). V lost 3 bases, J lost 3 bases, and 15 bases lay in between. The CDR3 totals 15 residues. The CDR3 DNA follows: TGTGCCAGCAGCTCCGGCGGCGGGTTGGACACTGAAGCTTTCTTT. Its translation is CASSSGGGLDTEAFF.

The V and J genes are TRBV5-1 and TRBJ2-1; possibly TRBD1 for D (7 bases). The V and J ends lost 4 bases and 3 bases respectively, with 14 bases between them. The CDR3 extends over 15 amino acids. Germline V gene lookup returns CDR1 SGHRS and CDR2 YFSETQ. The CDR3 nucleotides read TGCGCCAGCAGCCCCGGAGGGGGCAACTACAATGAGCAGTTCTTC. The encoded protein is CASSPGGGNYNEQFF.

In this sample, this clone turned up a few times. V usage is TRBV19 and J usage is TRBJ2-7; D unresolved. The length of the CDR3 is 13 residues. CDR1 is LNHDA, CDR2 SQIVND, per germline (reference sequence). The V and J ends lost 1 base and 4 bases respectively, with 8 bases between them. The CDR3 loop is CASSIAFGYEQYF. The CDR3 DNA is TGTGCCAGTAGTATAGCCTTTGGGTACGAGCAGTACTTC. Drawing the rest from reference TRBV19 and TRBJ2-7, the complete variable domain is DGGITQSPKYLFRKEGQNVTLSCEQNLNHDAMYWYRQDPGQGLRLIYYSQIVNDFQKGDIAEGYSVSREKKESFPLTVTSAQKNPTAFYLCASSIAFGYEQYFGPGTRLTVT.

This chain links TRBV5-5 with TRBJ1-5, with a weak D call TRBD1 (5 bases). This CDR3 has 15 amino acids. CDR1 and CDR2 (germline): SGHKS, YYEKEE (reference sequence). V was cut by 1 base and J by 3 bases, with 11 bases left in between. The CDR3 DNA reads as TGTGCCAGCAGCTTGAGCCAGGGCAACAATCAGCCCCAGCATTTT. This sequence encodes CASSLSQGNNQPQHF.

CDR3: CASSSGGTYYTEAFF. CDR3 sequence (DNA): TGTGCCAGCAGCTCGGGAGGGACATACTACACTGAAGCTTTCTTT. The genes are TRBV7-9 and TRBJ1-1; D might be TRBD1 (6 bases). Germline V gives CDR1 SEHNR, CDR2 FQNEAQ (reference sequence). The V end was cut by 4 bases, the J end by 3 bases, with 15 bases between. CDR3 size: 15 residues.

Concerning this clone: Without the conserved terminal phenylalanine or tryptophan, this CDR3 likely stems from a read error. Because the CDR3's place on the DNA is in doubt, the DNA is left out and the CDR3 is given as listed by TCRdb. The V call is TRBV20-1, the J call TRBJ1-5; the D call of TRBD1 is as the table states it, not checked on the DNA. Germline V lookup: CDR1 DFQATT, CDR2 SNEGSKA (reference sequence). The CDR3 length equals 10 residues, ends included. The CDR3 protein is CSARKTGPPQ.

This chain joins TRBV19 and TRBJ1-3, with D unresolved. The V end was cut by 4 bases, the J end by 0 bases, with 10 bases between. CDR1 and CDR2 from the germline V gene are LNHDA and SQIVND (reference sequence). The CDR3 spans 15 residues. The CDR3 region has the DNA TGTGCCAGTAGTAGATCGGCGTTCTCTGGAAACACCATATATTTT. Protein sequence: CASSRSAFSGNTIYF.

This rearrangement joins TRBV13 to TRBJ2-5, with D possibly being TRBD1 (5 bases). This CDR3 spans 15 amino acids. Germline-derived CDR1 and CDR2 are PRHDT and FYEKMQ (reference sequence). V lost 2 bases, J lost 0 bases, and 10 bases lay in between. CDR3 loop: CASSLRGLYQETQYF. CDR3 nucleotide sequence: TGTGCCAGCAGCTTAAGGGGATTGTACCAAGAGACCCAGTACTTC.

This clone was recorded only once. In DNA form, the CDR3 reads TGTGCCAGCAGCGTAGTACGAGGGTTGGGGACTGAAGCTTTCTTT. It is translated as CASSVVRGLGTEAFF. J is TRBJ1-1 and V is TRBV9; no definite D call. The CDR3 is 15 residues long. Between the trimmed V and J ends, which lost 0 bases and 5 bases, there was a span of 14 bases. Germline-derived CDR1 and CDR2 are SGDLS and YYNGEE.

V and J are TRBV4-1 and TRBJ2-1; D is tentatively TRBD1 or TRBD2 (5 bases each). The CDR3 contains 15 residues. Per germline, CDR1 MGHRA and CDR2 YSYEKL. The V gene lost 0 bases and the J gene lost 7 bases, with 13 bases spanning the gap. DNA of the CDR3: TGCGCCAGCAGCCAAGAGGGACGAGGTTGGAATGAGCAGTTCTTC. This sequence encodes CASSQEGRGWNEQFF.

The CDR3 nucleotides are TGTGCCAGCAGCCGTTTGGGGGTCTCCTACAATGAGCAGTTCTTC. Amino acid sequence: CASSRLGVSYNEQFF. V gene TRBV14 combines with J gene TRBJ2-1, with D perhaps given as TRBD1 or TRBD2 (5 bases each). The V end was cut by 4 bases, the J end by 0 bases, with 10 bases between. The CDR3 runs 15 residues. Germline V gene data show CDR1 as SGHDN and CDR2 as FVKESK. Supplemented by reference TRBV14 and TRBJ2-1, the full variable domain reads EAGVTQFPSHSVIEKGQTVTLRCDPISGHDNLYWYRRVMGKEIKFLLHFVKESKQDESGMPNNRFLAERTGGTYSTLKVQPAELEDSGVYFCASSRLGVSYNEQFFGPGTRLTVL.

J is TRBJ1-1 and V is TRBV19; maybe TRBD1 (6 bases). There are 13 residues in the CDR3. CDR1 and CDR2 from the germline V gene are LNHDA and SQIVND (reference sequence). V lost 7 bases, J lost 1 base, and 10 bases lay in between. CDR3 nucleotide sequence: TGTGCCAGTAAGGGGACACGGAACACTGAAGCTTTCTTT. Translating gives CASKGTRNTEAFF.

This chain joins TRBV30 and TRBJ1-5; D call uncertain. The CDR3 sequence is 12 residues long. Germline V gene lookup returns CDR1 GTSNPN and CDR2 SVGIG (reference sequence). V was shortened by 0 bases and J by 4 bases, with 4 bases between the two germline ends. The CDR3 sequence is CAWSVRNQPQHF. For the CDR3, the DNA is TGTGCCTGGAGTGTACGAAATCAGCCCCAGCATTTT.

This chain connects TRBV6-1 to TRBJ2-7, with 8 nucleotides matching TRBD1. CDR3 length equals 13 residues. From germline, CDR1 is MNHNS and CDR2 SASEGT. After removal of 6 bases from V and 7 bases from J, the junction contained 8 bases not matched to a gene. Here the CDR3 reads CASRDRGIGEQYF. CDR3 bases: TGTGCCAGCAGAGACAGGGGTATCGGAGAGCAGTACTTC.

The chain joins TRBV6-5 to TRBJ2-7, with 7 bases aligning to TRBD1. Germline CDR1 reads MNHEY; CDR2 reads SVGAGI. The V and J ends lost 6 bases and 2 bases, in that order; junction bases with no gene match: 10. The CDR3 has 15 amino acids. CDR3 residues: CASRGSRQGTYEQYF. The CDR3 DNA reads as TGTGCCAGCAGGGGATCGAGACAGGGAACCTACGAGCAGTACTTC.

This rearrangement joins TRBV29-1 to TRBJ1-1; 7 bases match TRBD1. The germline V gene encodes CDR1 SQVTM and CDR2 ANQGSEA. The CDR3 has 13 amino acids. J was trimmed by 4 bases and V by 6 bases; bases with no gene match: 8. CDR3 sequence (DNA): TGCAGCGTCCGACAGGGAAGTTCCACTGAAGCTTTCTTT. Translation: CSVRQGSSTEAFF.

In this sample, this clone turned up a few times. The chain carries TRBV27 and TRBJ2-7; perhaps TRBD2 as D (7 bases). The CDR3 runs to 14 residues. V was clipped by 4 bases and J by 2 bases, with 12 bases between them. Germline CDR1 reads MNHEY; CDR2 reads SMNVEV (reference sequence). Written as DNA, the CDR3 is TGTGCCAGCAGTTCGAGGGGGGGGCCCTACGAGCAGTACTTC. Protein: CASSSRGGPYEQYF.

The chain joins TRBV5-5 to TRBJ2-3; D gene unclear. The CDR3 covers 11 residues. From germline, CDR1 is SGHKS and CDR2 YYEKEE (reference sequence). The V end lost 3 bases, the J end lost 8 bases, and 7 bases lay between the germline ends. This chain's CDR3 is CASSSQVTQYF. The CDR3 bases are TGTGCCAGCAGCTCTCAGGTTACGCAGTATTTT.

The chain links TRBV14 to TRBJ2-7; D is perhaps TRBD1 (6 bases). The V gene's germline CDR1 is SGHDN and CDR2 FVKESK. The CDR3 consists of 14 residues. The V end lost 0 bases, the J end lost 6 bases, and 12 bases lay between the germline ends. CDR3 loop: CASSQDRGWSEQYF. The CDR3 coding sequence is TGTGCCAGCAGCCAAGACAGGGGTTGGAGCGAGCAGTACTTC.

This clone appeared a single time. J is TRBJ2-7 and V is TRBV4-1, with 13 bases lining up with TRBD2. The length of the CDR3 is 17 residues. Trimming removed 4 bases from V and 2 bases from J; junction bases left unmatched: 8. Germline V CDR1 and CDR2: MGHRA, YSYEKL. DNA for the CDR3: TGCGCCAGCAGCCGTTTACTAGCGGGGGGGCGAACCTACGAGCAGTACTTC. Its protein is CASSRLLAGGRTYEQYF.

In the case of this clone: The identical CDR3 is also encoded by other nucleotide sequences in the sample. The chain uses TRBV29-1 and TRBJ1-1; D may be TRBD1 (6 bases). The CDR3 has 12 amino acids. The germline CDR1 and CDR2 sequences are SQVTM and ANQGSEA. Trimming removed 4 bases from V and 5 bases from J, with 11 bases in between. CDR3 nucleotides: TGCAGCGTTGCCAGGGGCGGAACTGAAGCTTTCTTT. It yields the protein CSVARGGTEAFF.

The chain couples TRBV11-3 to TRBJ2-1, with 7 positions matching TRBD2. The CDR3 runs 14 residues. Losses at the gene ends were 2 bases for V and 10 bases for J; bases not matched to a gene: 8. Germline V gene sequence: CDR1 SGHNT, CDR2 YENEEA. Here the CDR3 reads CASSLNGGGSEQFF. CDR3 nucleotides: TGTGCCAGCAGCTTAAATGGTGGCGGGAGCGAGCAGTTCTTC.